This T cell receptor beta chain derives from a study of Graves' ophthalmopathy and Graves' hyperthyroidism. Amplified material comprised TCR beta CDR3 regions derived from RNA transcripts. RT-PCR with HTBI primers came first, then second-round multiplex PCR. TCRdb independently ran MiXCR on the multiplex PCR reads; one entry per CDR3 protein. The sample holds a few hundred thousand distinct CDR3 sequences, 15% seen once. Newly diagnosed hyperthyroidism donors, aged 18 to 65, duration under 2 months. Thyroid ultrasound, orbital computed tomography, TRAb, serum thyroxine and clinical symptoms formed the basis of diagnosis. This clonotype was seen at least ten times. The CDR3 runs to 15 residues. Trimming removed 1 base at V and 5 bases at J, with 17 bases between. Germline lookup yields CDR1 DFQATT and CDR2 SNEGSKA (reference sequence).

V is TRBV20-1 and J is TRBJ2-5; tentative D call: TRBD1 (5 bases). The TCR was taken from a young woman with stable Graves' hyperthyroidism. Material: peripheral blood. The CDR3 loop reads CSARAPVTKGETQYF. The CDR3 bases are TGCAGTGCTAGAGCCCCAGTGACAAAGGGGGAGACCCAGTACTTC.